The rows below give T cell receptor beta chains drawn from one sample of a study of control samples from healthy donors and cancer patients. The table came from immunoSEQ multiplex PCR; TCRdb's copy has only in-frame clones and leaves some out. The table lists 55,000 to 75,000 clones, around 87% of them singletons. Material: PBMCs. These receptors were obtained from a woman between 50 and 59 years old with head and neck cancer. The CDR3 runs from the conserved cysteine through the conserved F or W. The D gene is left open where the match is weak. Clone size, where shown, is once, few, many, or a class for clones that have expanded.

j_call: TRBJ1-3
clone_size: NA
v_call: TRBV19
d_call: NA
cdr3_aa: CASSRTTDGNTIYF

j_call: TRBJ1-3
clone_size: NA
v_call: TRBV4-2
d_call: NA
cdr3_aa: CASSPDGTSGNTIYF

j_call: TRBJ2-1
clone_size: few
v_call: TRBV5-6
d_call: NA
cdr3_aa: CASSFPGASYNEQFF

j_call: TRBJ1-1
clone_size: NA
v_call: TRBV4-1
d_call: TRBD1
cdr3_aa: CASSQAHRGRTEAFF

j_call: TRBJ2-1
clone_size: NA
v_call: TRBV30
d_call: TRBD2
cdr3_aa: CAWRFAGGNEQFF

j_call: TRBJ2-2
clone_size: NA
v_call: TRBV5-1
d_call: NA
cdr3_aa: CASRTSGRELFF

j_call: TRBJ1-2
clone_size: once
v_call: TRBV9
d_call: NA
cdr3_aa: CASSVGGAGGYTF

j_call: TRBJ2-2
clone_size: NA
v_call: TRBV7-9
d_call: TRBD2
cdr3_aa: CASSLASGGPNTGELFF

j_call: TRBJ2-1
clone_size: NA
v_call: TRBV10-3
d_call: NA
cdr3_aa: CAISEPNNYNEQFF

j_call: TRBJ2-2
clone_size: NA
v_call: TRBV28
d_call: TRBD1
cdr3_aa: CASSWTSRGQRELFF

j_call: TRBJ2-5
clone_size: NA
v_call: TRBV4-1
d_call: NA
cdr3_aa: CASSQDGKGEETQYF

j_call: TRBJ2-3
clone_size: NA
v_call: TRBV27
d_call: NA
cdr3_aa: CASRTYLRGTDTQYF

j_call: TRBJ1-2
clone_size: NA
v_call: TRBV3-1/TRBV3-2
d_call: TRBD1
cdr3_aa: CASSSQDRARLNYGYTF

j_call: TRBJ2-5
clone_size: NA
v_call: TRBV7-7
d_call: TRBD2
cdr3_aa: CASSLSAGGPGETQYF

j_call: TRBJ2-7
clone_size: NA
v_call: TRBV29-1
d_call: NA
cdr3_aa: CSVGATYEQYF

j_call: TRBJ2-3
clone_size: NA
v_call: TRBV5-8
d_call: TRBD1
cdr3_aa: CASSLGGQGARDTQYF

j_call: TRBJ1-5
clone_size: NA
v_call: TRBV2
d_call: TRBD1
cdr3_aa: CASSEGGRGWYQPQHF

j_call: TRBJ1-3
clone_size: NA
v_call: TRBV9
d_call: TRBD1
cdr3_aa: CASSVATTGLGNTIYF